The text below deals with one T cell receptor beta chain. As originally analysed: Reference gene primers were amplified, and this amplification served to estimate nucleated cell counts. This table comes from immunoSEQ multiplex PCR, and its TCRdb copy is limited to in-frame clones, with some not included. The V and J calls and clone size come from that table; D and trimming were worked out from the DNA. In the table there are 90,000 to 100,000 clones, roughly nine tenths of which are singletons. The data originate from a study of blood T cell repertoires in COVID-19. For the study at large: Acute-phase and convalescent COVID-19 samples originated in the United States, Italy and Spain. In each case, the material was cDNA or gDNA derived from T cells, B-cell-depleted T cells, or PBMCs.

CDR3 length: 13 residues. Trimming took 6 bases from V and 6 from J, leaving 11 bases between them. Material: peripheral blood. This TCR came from a man between 50 and 59 years old with acute or convalescent COVID-19. This chain connects TRBV23-1 to TRBJ2-2, with D possibly TRBD1 on 5 matching bases. TRBV23-1 is treated as an ORF (open reading frame) with a function not yet certain. CDR3 protein: CASRPGISGELFF. CDR3 nucleotides: TGCGCCAGCAGGCCAGGGATATCCGGGGAGCTGTTTTTT.